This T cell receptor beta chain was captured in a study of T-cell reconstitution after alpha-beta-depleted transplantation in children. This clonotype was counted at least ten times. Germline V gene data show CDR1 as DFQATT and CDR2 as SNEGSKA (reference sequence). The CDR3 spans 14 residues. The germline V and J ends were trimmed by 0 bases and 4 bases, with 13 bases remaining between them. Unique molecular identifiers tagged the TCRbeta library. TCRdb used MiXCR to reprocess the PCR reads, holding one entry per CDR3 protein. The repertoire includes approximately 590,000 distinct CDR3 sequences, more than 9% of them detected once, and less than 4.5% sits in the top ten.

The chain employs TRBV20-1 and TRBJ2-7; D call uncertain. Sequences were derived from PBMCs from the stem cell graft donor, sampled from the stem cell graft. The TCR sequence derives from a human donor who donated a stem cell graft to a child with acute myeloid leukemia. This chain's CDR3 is CSARDPRLGYEQYF. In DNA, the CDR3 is TGCAGTGCTAGAGATCCGCGGTTGGGGTACGAGCAGTACTTC.